Included here is one T cell receptor beta chain sequence, with context. The antigen remains undetermined. These data are taken from a study of shared clonotypes between healthy human individuals. Study-wide background: A couple of women and a few men aged 18 to 49 made up the donors.

Study outcomes and limitations: A handful of donors shared approximately 5% of their naive CD4 clonotypes. Larger richness was generally estimated for naive than memory subsets.

Per the original methods: As immunoSEQ supplied junction-only sequences (without quality scores), filtering differed. Some clones are missing from TCRdb's copy, which holds only in-frame ones; the method was immunoSEQ multiplex PCR. D and trimming were read from the DNA, whereas the V and J calls and clone size are those reported in that table. This repertoire shows 1.6 million or so clones, 98% found once; its top ten account for about 0.4%. The CDR3 loop spans 16 amino acids. V lost 0 bases and J lost 6; bases outside the gene matches: 6. Germline lookup yields CDR1 SGHTA and CDR2 FQGNSA. The clonotype comes from a man aged 25-45 years in good health. Sequencing used naive CD4+ T cells sorted from blood. Subset of the sample: CD45RA+ positively selected. The genes are TRBV7-2 and TRBJ2-2; 8 nucleotides agree with TRBD2. The CDR3 loop reads CASSLASGSGAGELFF. The CDR3 DNA sequence: TGTGCCAGCAGCTTAGCAAGCGGGAGCGGCGCCGGGGAGCTGTTTTTT.